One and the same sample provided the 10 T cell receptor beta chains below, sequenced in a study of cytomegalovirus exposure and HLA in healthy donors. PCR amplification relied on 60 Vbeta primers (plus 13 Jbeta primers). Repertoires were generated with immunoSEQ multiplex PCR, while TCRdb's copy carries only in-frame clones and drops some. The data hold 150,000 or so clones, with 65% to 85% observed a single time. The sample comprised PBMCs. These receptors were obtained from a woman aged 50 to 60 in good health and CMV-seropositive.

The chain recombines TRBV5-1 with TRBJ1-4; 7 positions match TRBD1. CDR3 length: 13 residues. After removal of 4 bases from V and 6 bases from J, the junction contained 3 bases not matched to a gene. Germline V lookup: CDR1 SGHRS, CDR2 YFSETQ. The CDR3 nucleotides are TGCGCCAGCAGCCACGGACAGGATGAAAAACTGTTTTTT. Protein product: CASSHGQDEKLFF.

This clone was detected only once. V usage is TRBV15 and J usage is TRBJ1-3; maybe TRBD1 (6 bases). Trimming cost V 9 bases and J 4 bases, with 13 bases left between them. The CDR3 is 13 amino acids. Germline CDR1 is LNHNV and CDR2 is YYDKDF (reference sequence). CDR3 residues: CATGGASGNTIYF. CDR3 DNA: TGTGCCACGGGGGGGGCGTCAGGAAACACCATATATTTT.

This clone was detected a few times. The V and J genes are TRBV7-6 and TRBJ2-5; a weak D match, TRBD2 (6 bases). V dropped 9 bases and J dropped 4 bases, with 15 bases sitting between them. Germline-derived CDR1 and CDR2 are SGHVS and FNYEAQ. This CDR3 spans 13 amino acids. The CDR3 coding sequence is TGTGCCAGTTCAAATATGGGGGGAGAGACCCAGTACTTC. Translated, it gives CASSNMGGETQYF.

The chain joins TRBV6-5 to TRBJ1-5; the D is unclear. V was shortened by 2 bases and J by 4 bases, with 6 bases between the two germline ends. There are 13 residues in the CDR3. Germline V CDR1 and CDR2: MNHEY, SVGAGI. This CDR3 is CASSYQINQPQHF. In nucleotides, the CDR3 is TGTGCCAGCAGTTACCAGATAAATCAGCCCCAGCATTTT.

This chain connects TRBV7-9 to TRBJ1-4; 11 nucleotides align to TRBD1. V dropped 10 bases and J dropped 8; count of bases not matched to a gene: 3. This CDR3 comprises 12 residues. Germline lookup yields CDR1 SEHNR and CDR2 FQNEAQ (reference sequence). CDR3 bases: TGTGCCACGGACAGGGGGCAAGAAAAACTGTTTTTT. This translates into CATDRGQEKLFF.

This CDR3 is CASSPRGGATDTQYF. The CDR3 region has the DNA TGTGCCAGCTCACCACGCGGGGGGGCCACAGATACGCAGTATTTT. The chain links TRBV18 to TRBJ2-3; TRBD2 matches 9 bases. This CDR3 is 15 amino acids long. Germline V gene sequence: CDR1 KGHSH, CDR2 LQKENI. V was clipped by 1 base and J by 2 bases; unmatched bases: 1.

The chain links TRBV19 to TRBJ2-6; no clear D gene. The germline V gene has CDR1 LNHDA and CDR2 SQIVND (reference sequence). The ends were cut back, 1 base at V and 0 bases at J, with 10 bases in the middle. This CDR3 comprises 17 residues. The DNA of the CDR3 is TGTGCCAGTAGTATAGTATACAGCATCTCTGGGGCCAACGTCCTGACTTTC. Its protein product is CASSIVYSISGANVLTF.

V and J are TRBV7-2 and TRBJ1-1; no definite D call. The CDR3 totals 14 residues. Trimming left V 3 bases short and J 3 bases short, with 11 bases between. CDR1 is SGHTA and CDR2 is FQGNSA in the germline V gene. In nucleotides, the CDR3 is TGTGCCAGCAGCTTGGCTCAGTCCTACACTGAAGCTTTCTTT. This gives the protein CASSLAQSYTEAFF.

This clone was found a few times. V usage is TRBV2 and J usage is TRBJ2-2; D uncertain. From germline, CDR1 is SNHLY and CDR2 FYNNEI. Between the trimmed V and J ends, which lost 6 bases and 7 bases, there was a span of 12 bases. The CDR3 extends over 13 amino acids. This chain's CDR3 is CASSGSPFGELFF. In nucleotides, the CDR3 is TGTGCCAGCAGCGGGTCCCCCTTCGGGGAGCTGTTTTTT.

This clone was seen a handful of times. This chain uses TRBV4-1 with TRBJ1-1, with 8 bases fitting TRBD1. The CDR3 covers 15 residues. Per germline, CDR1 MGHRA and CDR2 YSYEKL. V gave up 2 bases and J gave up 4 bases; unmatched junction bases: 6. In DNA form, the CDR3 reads TGCGCCAGCAGCCAATCTCCGACAGGGGTCACTGAAGCTTTCTTT. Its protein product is CASSQSPTGVTEAFF.